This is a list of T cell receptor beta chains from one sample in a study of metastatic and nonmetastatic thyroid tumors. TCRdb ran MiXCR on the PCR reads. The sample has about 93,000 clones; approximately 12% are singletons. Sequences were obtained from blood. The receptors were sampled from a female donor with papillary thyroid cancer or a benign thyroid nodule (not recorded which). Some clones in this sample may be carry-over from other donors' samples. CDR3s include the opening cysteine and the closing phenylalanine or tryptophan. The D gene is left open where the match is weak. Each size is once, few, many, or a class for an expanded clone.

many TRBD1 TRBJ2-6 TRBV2 TGTGCCAGCAGTATACCGCGACAGGGGGGGTCTGGGGCCAACGTCCTGACTTTC CASSIPRQGGSGANVLTF
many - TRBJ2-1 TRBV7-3 TGTGCCAGCAGCTTAACGTGGTCTCCCCACAATGAGCAGTTCTTC CASSLTWSPHNEQFF
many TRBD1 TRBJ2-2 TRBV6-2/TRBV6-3 TGTGCCATTTCGGGACAGGGAAACACCGGGGAGCTGTTTTTT CAISGQGNTGELFF
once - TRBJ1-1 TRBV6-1 TGTGCCAGCAGTGGCCGCCTGCGTGGCTCCACTGAAGCTTTCTTT CASSGRLRGSTEAFF
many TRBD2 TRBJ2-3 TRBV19 TGTGCCAGTACCCGAGGACTAGCGGGCCCTGCTAGCACAGATACGCAGTATTTT CASTRGLAGPASTDTQYF
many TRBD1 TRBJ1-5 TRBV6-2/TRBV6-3 TGTGCCAGCAGACAGGGGGGATATCAGCCCCAGCATTTT CASRQGGYQPQHF
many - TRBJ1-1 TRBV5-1 TGCGCCAGCAGCCCCAGATCCCTGAACACTGAAGCTTTCTTT CASSPRSLNTEAFF
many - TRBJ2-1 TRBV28 TGTGCCAGCAGTTTAATGGCCGGCAGGAATGAGCAGTTCTTC CASSLMAGRNEQFF
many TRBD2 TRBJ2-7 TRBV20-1 TGCAGTGCTAGTAGAACTAGCGGGGGGTACGAGCAGTACTTC CSASRTSGGYEQYF
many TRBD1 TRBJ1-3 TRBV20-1 TGCAGTGCTAGAGAACAGGGGATCGGAAACACCATATATTTT CSAREQGIGNTIYF
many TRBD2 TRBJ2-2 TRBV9 TGTGCCAGCAGCGTAGATAATAGCGGGAGGGCCCTCACCGGGGAGCTGTTTTTT CASSVDNSGRALTGELFF
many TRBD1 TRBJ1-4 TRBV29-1 TGCAGCGCCCATACCCAGGGGGTGGGAAAACTGTTTTTT CSAHTQGVGKLFF
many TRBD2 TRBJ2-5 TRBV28 TGTGCCAGCAGTTTTCCAAAGCGGGAGGGTAGAGAGACCCAGTACTTC CASSFPKREGRETQYF
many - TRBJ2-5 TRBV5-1 TGCGCCAGCAGCCCCACTGGGCCTACGGAGACCCAGTACTTC CASSPTGPTETQYF